Listed below are T cell receptor beta chains from one sample, sequenced in a study of T cells after posttransplantation cyclophosphamide. The repertoire was sequenced with immunoSEQ multiplex PCR; TCRdb's copy has only in-frame clones and lacks some. The sample lists around 50,000 clones, roughly nine tenths occurring once. Sequencing was performed on PBMCs. The receptors stem from a woman aged 45-65 years in good health and a related stem cell transplant donor. CDR3s include the opening cysteine and the closing phenylalanine or tryptophan. D genes are given only for firm matches. Clone size appears in some rows only: once, few, many, or a class for an expanded clone.

TRBV4-1	TRBJ2-7	TRBD1	-	CASSPGQVSSVSYEQYF	TGCGCCAGCAGTCCGGGACAGGTTTCGTCGGTTTCCTACGAGCAGTACTTC
TRBV2	TRBJ2-5	-	-	CASLSGGTRETQYF	TGTGCCAGCCTGAGTGGAGGGACGCGGGAGACCCAGTACTTC
TRBV2	TRBJ1-2	TRBD1	-	CASGQGYGYTF	TGTGCCAGCGGACAGGGCTATGGCTACACCTTC
TRBV28	TRBJ2-7	TRBD1	-	CASSFGQGDSYEQYF	TGTGCCAGCAGTTTTGGACAGGGGGATTCTTACGAGCAGTACTTC
TRBV5-1	TRBJ1-2	-	-	CASSPDRSPNYGYTF	TGCGCCAGCAGCCCTGATCGGAGCCCTAACTATGGCTACACCTTC
TRBV5-4	TRBJ2-1	TRBD2	-	CASSLSGRALNEQFF	TGTGCCAGCAGCCTCAGCGGGAGGGCCCTAAATGAGCAGTTCTTC
TRBV5-4	TRBJ2-5	-	-	CASSLAGAGGYQETQYF	TGTGCCAGCAGCCTCGCCGGGGCAGGGGGGTACCAAGAGACCCAGTACTTC
TRBV7-9	TRBJ2-5	TRBD2	-	CASSPSLAEETQYF	TGTGCCAGCAGCCCTTCTCTAGCGGAAGAGACCCAGTACTTC
TRBV7-8	TRBJ1-1	-	-	CASSLAYSNTEAFF	TGTGCCAGCAGCTTAGCGTACTCGAACACTGAAGCTTTCTTT
TRBV5-5	TRBJ2-4	TRBD1	-	CASSGWTGTNIQYF	TGTGCCAGCAGCGGCTGGACAGGGACAAACATTCAGTACTTC
TRBV5-1	TRBJ1-3	-	-	CASSPKDSFSGNTIYF	TGCGCCAGCAGCCCCAAGGACAGTTTCTCTGGAAACACCATATATTTT
TRBV19	TRBJ1-1	TRBD1	-	CASSRQGSPGEAFF	TGTGCCAGTAGTAGACAGGGGTCTCCGGGTGAAGCTTTCTTT
TRBV6-5	TRBJ1-5	-	-	CASSTHPVGPQHF	TGTGCCAGTAGTACGCATCCGGTCGGGCCCCAGCATTTT
TRBV27	TRBJ1-5	-	-	CASSLGGGSGNQPQHF	TGTGCCAGCAGTTTAGGCGGGGGTTCGGGCAATCAGCCCCAGCATTTT
TRBV6-1	TRBJ1-3	-	-	CASSKQGTGNTIYF	TGTGCCAGCAGTAAACAGGGCACTGGAAACACCATATACTTT
TRBV7-7	TRBJ2-3	TRBD2	-	CASSLSSGGTDTQYF	TGTGCCAGCAGCCTTTCTAGCGGGGGCACAGATACGCAGTATTTT
TRBV5-4	TRBJ1-1	TRBD1	-	CASSSERGQEGMGAFF	TGTGCCAGCAGCTCAGAACGCGGACAGGAGGGGATGGGAGCTTTCTTT
TRBV7-2	TRBJ2-7	TRBD1	-	CASSLGDSRYYEQYF	TGTGCCAGCAGCCTGGGGGACAGTAGGTACTACGAGCAGTACTTC
TRBV28	TRBJ1-2	TRBD1	-	CASSPTGGYYGYTF	TGTGCCAGCAGTCCGACAGGGGGGTACTATGGCTACACCTTC
TRBV6-5	TRBJ2-1	-	once	CASRGPALGKDEQFF	TGTGCCAGCCGAGGCCCAGCCCTCGGGAAGGATGAGCAGTTCTTC
TRBV29-1	TRBJ2-5	TRBD1	-	CSAAGAGGTETQYF	TGCAGCGCAGCGGGTGCAGGGGGCACGGAGACCCAGTACTTC
TRBV4-1	TRBJ2-1	-	-	CASSPFAAGSNEQFF	TGCGCCAGCAGCCCCTTCGCAGCGGGCAGCAATGAGCAGTTCTTC